This T cell receptor (beta chain) stems from a study of beta chain features in type 1 diabetes. Whole-study findings and limits: Since sequencing was performed on cDNA, cells with high TCR expression could be over-represented. Researchers reported that naive, central memory and Treg TCRB repertoires appeared more similar in patients than in healthy donors. PCR may have favored shorter templates equally in patients and controls.

Expressed TCRB transcripts were sequenced because the entire RNA isolate underwent reverse transcription. Method: immunoSEQ multiplex PCR; TCRdb's copy keeps in-frame clones and lacks some. Of more than 150,000 clones listed, around 10% were seen once; the top ten hold roughly 2%. This CDR3 region has 14 residues. The germline V gene has CDR1 MNHNS and CDR2 SASEGT. Trimming removed 5 bases at V and 5 bases at J, with 16 bases between. About this clone itself: Its antigen is unidentified.

This TCR derives from a man aged 18 to 29 in good health. The sequenced material came from central memory CD4+ T cells from blood. This chain joins TRBV6-1 and TRBJ2-7, with D uncertain. This chain's CDR3 is CASSTRGRYDEQYF. The DNA of the CDR3 is TGTGCCAGCAGTACACGAGGCAGGTACGACGAGCAGTACTTC.